A selection of T cell receptor beta chains follows, all from one sample in a study of cytomegalovirus exposure and HLA in healthy donors. Profiled with immunoSEQ multiplex PCR; TCRdb holds only in-frame clones, not every one. The sample has approximately 210,000 clones, 60% to 80% seen once. Sequencing was performed on PBMCs. The source is a male donor in good health and CMV-seronegative. Each CDR3 is given with its conserved first and last residue. D genes are given only for firm matches. Clone size is stated in some rows and not others, as once, few, many or a class when expanded.

j_call	d_call	v_call	clone_size	cdr3_nt	cdr3_aa
TRBJ1-1	NA	TRBV7-8	NA	TGTGCCAGCAGCTTAACGGCAGGGCCGAACACTGAAGCTTTCTTT	CASSLTAGPNTEAFF
TRBJ1-1	TRBD1	TRBV27	NA	TGTGCCAGCAGTGTCCGGGACAGCATGAACACTGAAGCTTTCTTT	CASSVRDSMNTEAFF
TRBJ1-2	NA	TRBV4-3	few	TGCGCCAGCAGCCAGCAGTGGACAGATACAAACTATGGCTACACCTTC	CASSQQWTDTNYGYTF
TRBJ1-1	NA	TRBV28	NA	TGTGCCAGCAGGGACTACCTGGACACTGAAGCTTCCTTT	CASRDYLDTEASF
TRBJ2-1	TRBD1	TRBV10-3	NA	TGTGCCATCAGCGGGACCATCGACAGGGGTGGTAGTGAGCAGTTCTTC	CAISGTIDRGGSEQFF
TRBJ1-1	NA	TRBV29-1	NA	TGCAGCGTTGAGGACAGGAACACTGAAGCTTTCTTT	CSVEDRNTEAFF
TRBJ1-5	TRBD1	TRBV5-4	few	TGTGCCAGCAGCTTAGAGGGGGCAGGTCAGCCCCAGCATTTT	CASSLEGAGQPQHF
TRBJ1-1	TRBD1	TRBV7-9	NA	TGTGCCAGCAACCCGACAGGGGCGGACACTGAAGCTTTCTTT	CASNPTGADTEAFF
TRBJ1-3	NA	TRBV25-1	few	TGTGCCAGCAGCCCGGATGCCATAGCGAACACCATATATTTT	CASSPDAIANTIYF
TRBJ2-1	TRBD1	TRBV6-1	NA	TGTGCCAGCAGTGGCCGGGACAGGGGGACGGATGAGCAGTTCTTC	CASSGRDRGTDEQFF
TRBJ1-5	TRBD1	TRBV5-1	NA	TGCGCCAGCAGCTTCGGGACAGGGGACGGCAATCAGCCCCAGCATTTT	CASSFGTGDGNQPQHF
TRBJ1-1	NA	TRBV30	NA	TGTGCCTGGAGCTTAGAGGGCGGCACTGAAGCTTTCTTT	CAWSLEGGTEAFF
TRBJ1-5	NA	TRBV9	NA	TGTGCCAGCAGCGTAGGGGGGGAACAGCCCCAGCATTTT	CASSVGGEQPQHF
TRBJ1-2	NA	TRBV20-1	NA	TGCAGTGTCGCAGGGGATGATGGCTACACCTTC	CSVAGDDGYTF
TRBJ2-7	NA	TRBV5-6	NA	TGTGCCAGCAGCTCGGGAGCCTACGAGCAGTACTTC	CASSSGAYEQYF
TRBJ2-1	TRBD1	TRBV6-5	NA	TGTGCCAGCAGATCCCCGGGACAGGGGATATATGAGCAGTTCTTC	CASRSPGQGIYEQFF
TRBJ2-3	NA	TRBV15	NA	TGTGCCACCAGCAGCAATCAGGGGGATACGCAGTATTTT	CATSSNQGDTQYF
TRBJ2-7	TRBD2	TRBV15	NA	TGTGCCACCAGCAGGGCGGGGGGAGCGTACGAGCAGTACTTC	CATSRAGGAYEQYF
TRBJ2-5	TRBD1	TRBV19	NA	TGTGCCAGTAGCGCGGACAGGGAAGAGACCCAGTACTTC	CASSADREETQYF
TRBJ1-1	TRBD1	TRBV15	NA	TGTGCCACCAGCTCATGGGAATCAGGGGGCACTGAAGCTTTCTTT	CATSSWESGGTEAFF
TRBJ2-2	NA	TRBV7-9	NA	TGTGCCACCGACAGGACGAACACCGGGGAGCTGTTTTTT	CATDRTNTGELFF
TRBJ1-2	TRBD1	TRBV28	NA	TGTGCCAGCAGTTTGCCTACAGGGACAGGTGGCCTCTTC	CASSLPTGTGGLF
TRBJ2-1	NA	TRBV9	NA	TGTGCCAGCAGCGTAGAATGGGCCTTAAATGAGCAGTTCTTC	CASSVEWALNEQFF
TRBJ2-7	NA	TRBV5-6	NA	TGTGCCAGCAGCGCGAGTTGGGACATGGGTTTGGTCTACGAGCAGTACTTC	CASSASWDMGLVYEQYF
TRBJ1-3	TRBD1	TRBV5-1	NA	TGCGCCAGCAGCTTGAGGGACAGTCGAACATCTGGAAACACCATATATTTT	CASSLRDSRTSGNTIYF
TRBJ1-2	TRBD1	TRBV30	NA	TGTGCCTGGACTTTCGGAGTAACAGGGGGCCTTGGCTACACCTTC	CAWTFGVTGGLGYTF
TRBJ1-6	TRBD1	TRBV6-5	NA	TGTGCCAGCAGTAACATCGGGACAGGGGTATCACCCCTCCACTTT	CASSNIGTGVSPLHF
TRBJ2-1	NA	TRBV6-6	NA	TGTGCCAGCAGTTACTCCAGCAGGGTCAATGAGCAGTTCTTC	CASSYSSRVNEQFF
TRBJ1-6	NA	TRBV4-3	NA	TGCGCCAGCAGCCAAAGGACGGGAGGTTCACCCCTCCACTTT	CASSQRTGGSPLHF
TRBJ2-1	TRBD1	TRBV14	NA	TGTGCCAGCAGCCTACGGGTTGGGACAGGGTACAATGAGCAGTTCTTC	CASSLRVGTGYNEQFF
TRBJ1-2	NA	TRBV28	NA	TGTGCCAGCACGGTACAGGGATCCCTTTCTAACTATGGCTACACCTTC	CASTVQGSLSNYGYTF
TRBJ2-1	TRBD2	TRBV7-9	NA	TGTGCCAGCAGCTGGACTAGCGGTGTCAATGAGCAGTTCTTC	CASSWTSGVNEQFF
TRBJ2-3	NA	TRBV14	few	TGTGCCAGCAGCCAAGATTGGCTAGCGACTAGAACGCAGTATTTT	CASSQDWLATRTQYF
TRBJ2-5	NA	TRBV7-2	once	TGTGCCAGCAGCTTAGGTGGGGCGGGGGCAGAGACCCAGTACTTC	CASSLGGAGAETQYF
TRBJ2-3	TRBD2	TRBV9	NA	TGTGCCAGCAGCGCCACTAGCGGGGGGGCCTTAGATACGCAGTATTTT	CASSATSGGALDTQYF
TRBJ1-4	NA	TRBV28	once	TGTGCCAGCATTTCCTCAACTAATGAAAAACTGTTTTTT	CASISSTNEKLFF
TRBJ1-3	TRBD1	TRBV4-3	NA	TGCGCCAGCAGCCAAAGGACAGGCTCTGGAAACACCATATATTTT	CASSQRTGSGNTIYF
TRBJ2-2	NA	TRBV27	NA	TGTGCCAGCAGAGAGAACCGAGAGGGTGAAACCGGGGAGCTGTTTTTT	CASRENREGETGELFF
TRBJ2-7	TRBD2	TRBV6-6	NA	TGTGCCAGCAGTTACCCGGGCATGACTAGCGCCTACGAGCAGTACTTC	CASSYPGMTSAYEQYF
TRBJ2-3	NA	TRBV5-1	NA	TGCGCCAGCAGTCCCGACGGGGTGGGCACAGATACGCAGTATTTT	CASSPDGVGTDTQYF
TRBJ1-1	NA	TRBV18	NA	TGTGCCAGCTCACGCCGGGACATCTTGGACACTGAAGCTTTCTTT	CASSRRDILDTEAFF
TRBJ2-3	NA	TRBV5-5	NA	TGTGCCAGCACCATCACCCCCCCAACTAGCACAGATACGCAGTATTTT	CASTITPPTSTDTQYF
TRBJ2-3	TRBD2	TRBV7-3	NA	TGTGCCAGCAGCCCACTAGCGGGAGGCACAGATACGCAGTATTTT	CASSPLAGGTDTQYF
TRBJ2-1	NA	TRBV12-5	once	TGTGCTAGTGGTTGGTCGAGGACAGAGCAGTTCTTC	CASGWSRTEQFF
TRBJ2-7	NA	TRBV11-2	NA	TGTGCCAGCAGCCCCTCTGGGAATAGCGCGATCTCTTACGAGCAGTACTTC	CASSPSGNSAISYEQYF
TRBJ2-5	TRBD1	TRBV5-1	once	TGCGCCAGCAGCTTCGGGACAGTCCAAGAGACCCAGTACTTC	CASSFGTVQETQYF
TRBJ2-7	NA	TRBV10-3	NA	TGTGCCACCCAAGAGTTGGAGGTCGAGCAGTACTTC	CATQELEVEQYF
TRBJ2-1	NA	TRBV7-8	NA	TGTGCCAGCAGCTCCCGGTCAAGAGGATCCTACAATGAGCAGTTCTTC	CASSSRSRGSYNEQFF
TRBJ1-5	TRBD1	TRBV7-3	few	TGTGCCAGCAGCTTACAGGGGGATCAGCCCCAGCATTTT	CASSLQGDQPQHF
TRBJ2-5	NA	TRBV27	NA	TGTGCCAGCAGTCAACAATTACAGGTCCAAGAGACCCAGTACTTC	CASSQQLQVQETQYF
TRBJ2-7	NA	TRBV18	once	TGTGCCAGCTCACCCCCCGGCAGGGGAGGGTACGAGCAGTACTTC	CASSPPGRGGYEQYF
TRBJ1-3	TRBD1	TRBV4-3	NA	TGCGCCAGCAGCGAAGGTTGGGACAGTGGAAACACCATATATTTT	CASSEGWDSGNTIYF
TRBJ2-7	TRBD2	TRBV28	few	TGTGCCAGCAGCCGTAGACTAGCCACCTACGAGCAGTACTTC	CASSRRLATYEQYF
TRBJ2-5	TRBD1	TRBV6-5	NA	TGTGCCAGCAATACCGCGTCGGGACAGGCGGAGACCCAGTACTTC	CASNTASGQAETQYF
TRBJ2-1	NA	TRBV6-1	once	TGTGCCAGCAGTGGTGGACTGAAATACAATGAGCAGTTCTTC	CASSGGLKYNEQFF
TRBJ2-3	NA	TRBV25-1	NA	TGTGCCAGCAGTAAACGGGAGAGCACAGATACGCAGTATTTT	CASSKRESTDTQYF
TRBJ1-4	NA	TRBV6-5	NA	TGTGCCAGCAGTTACGGGCAGACTACAACTAATGAAAAACTGTTTTTT	CASSYGQTTTNEKLFF
TRBJ2-1	TRBD2	TRBV30	few	TGTGCCTGGAGTGTATTTGAACTAGCGGGAGGCGAGGGTACCTACAATGAGCAGTTCTTC	CAWSVFELAGGEGTYNEQFF
TRBJ2-5	NA	TRBV7-3	NA	TGTGCCAGCAGATCCGAGGTGGGGAGCCGTCAACTAGAGACCCAGTACTTC	CASRSEVGSRQLETQYF
TRBJ2-3	TRBD2	TRBV7-2	NA	TGTGCCAGCAGCCTGGGACTAGCGGGGGGGCTTGAAGATACGCAGTATTTT	CASSLGLAGGLEDTQYF